The source of this T cell receptor (beta chain) is a study of T-cell reconstitution after alpha-beta-depleted transplantation in children. Study outcomes and limitations: Several hundred expanded graft clones reportedly gave rise to the alpha-beta T cells present about two months after transplant. High day-60 TCRbeta diversity in some patients came from surviving recipient T cells and thymic progenitors.

The authors prepared the TCRbeta library with unique molecular identifiers. One entry per CDR3 protein, called by TCRdb with MiXCR from the PCR reads. Here the sample spans 800,000 to 1,000,000 distinct CDR3 sequences, 25% to 35% being singletons. Remarks on this clonotype: Its antigen is still unknown.

CDR1 SGHRS and CDR2 YFSETQ come from the germline V gene. There are 15 residues in the CDR3. J lost 7 bases, V lost 4 bases, and 12 bases had no gene match. The clonotype was recovered from a boy under two years old who had a stem cell transplant for SCID, so the T cells may come from the graft donor. The chain uses TRBV5-1 and TRBJ2-7; 9 positions match TRBD2. The source material was PBMCs, mostly from graft donor cells, sampled 360 days after TCRalphabeta/CD19-depleted stem cell transplant. CDR3 amino acids: CASSTASGEPWEQYF. For the CDR3, the DNA is TGCGCCAGCAGCACTGCTAGCGGGGAGCCCTGGGAGCAGTACTTC.